The T cell receptor beta chain under discussion was sequenced for a study of shared clonotypes between healthy human individuals. Overall study findings and caveats: In the sorted subsets, rarefaction showed sequencing was incomplete despite large depth.

The assay was immunoSEQ multiplex PCR, and TCRdb's table has in-frame clones only and misses some. The top ten hold under 0.15% of the sample, which has millions of clones, 95% seen once. Comment on this clone: Antigen unknown.

The source is a man aged 18 to 30 in good health. Source material: naive CD4+ T cells sorted from blood. Subset defined: CD45RA+ positively selected.

CDR3 sequence: CASSPGLVNTEAFF. In DNA, the CDR3 is TGTGCCAGCAGCCCGGGACTCGTGAACACTGAAGCTTTCTTT. The V call is TRBV6-6, the J call TRBJ1-1; the D gene is possibly TRBD1 (5 bases). With 6 bases removed from V and 0 bases from J, the gap between germline ends came to 11 bases. The CDR3 has 14 amino acids. Germline V gene sequence: CDR1 MNHNY, CDR2 SVGAGI (reference sequence).